The present TCR beta chain was sequenced within a study of CD8 T cells in Susac syndrome. For the study at large: Of the sequenced Susac syndrome patients, six had active disease and eight were in remission.

This CDR3 is 15 amino acids long. CDR1 and CDR2 from the germline V gene are MGHRA and YSYEKL. J gave up 8 bases and V 3 bases, and 6 bases lay outside the gene matches. The authors sequenced TCR beta from blood CD8+ and CD4+ T cells. Reverse transcription of roughly 0.45 to 1 ug RNA was performed with random hexamers. MiXCR was run by TCRdb on the immunoSEQ multiplex PCR reads, yielding one entry per CDR3 protein. Counted here are about 190,000 distinct CDR3 sequences, more than 90% occurring once; the ten biggest clones make up 0.098%. Sequencing was performed on CD4+ T cells from PBMCs. This chain joins TRBV4-1 and TRBJ1-4; the match to TRBD1 covers 10 bases. This TCR derives from a human donor with Susac syndrome. In DNA form, the CDR3 reads TGCGCCAGCAGCCACCCGGGACAGGGGACCGAAAAACTGTTTTTT. Its translation: CASSHPGQGTEKLFF.